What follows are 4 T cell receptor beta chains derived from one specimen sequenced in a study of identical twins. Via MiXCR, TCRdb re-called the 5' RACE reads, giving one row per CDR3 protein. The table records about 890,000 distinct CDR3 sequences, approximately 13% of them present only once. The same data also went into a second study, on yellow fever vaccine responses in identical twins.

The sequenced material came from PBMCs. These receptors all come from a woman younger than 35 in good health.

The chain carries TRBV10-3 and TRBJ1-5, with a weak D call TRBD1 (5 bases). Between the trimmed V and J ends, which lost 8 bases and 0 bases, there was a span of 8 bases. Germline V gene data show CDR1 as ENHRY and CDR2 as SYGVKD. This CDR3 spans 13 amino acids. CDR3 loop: CAIGGGSNQPQHF. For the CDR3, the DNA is TGTGCCATCGGTGGGGGTAGCAATCAGCCCCAGCATTTT.

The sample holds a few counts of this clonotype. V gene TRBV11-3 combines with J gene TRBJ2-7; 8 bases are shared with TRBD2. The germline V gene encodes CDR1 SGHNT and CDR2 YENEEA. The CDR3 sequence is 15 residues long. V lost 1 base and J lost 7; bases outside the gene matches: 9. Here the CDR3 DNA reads TGTGCCAGCAGCTTAGTCGGCGGGAGGCCGGGGGAGCAGTACTTC. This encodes CASSLVGGRPGEQYF.

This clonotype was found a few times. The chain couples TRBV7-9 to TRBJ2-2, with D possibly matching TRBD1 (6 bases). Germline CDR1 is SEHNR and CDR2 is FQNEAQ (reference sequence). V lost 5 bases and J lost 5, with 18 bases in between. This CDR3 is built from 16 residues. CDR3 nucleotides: TGTGCCAGCAGCCTAGTGGCCAGGGGAATTACCGGGGAGCTGTTTTTT. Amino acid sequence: CASSLVARGITGELFF.

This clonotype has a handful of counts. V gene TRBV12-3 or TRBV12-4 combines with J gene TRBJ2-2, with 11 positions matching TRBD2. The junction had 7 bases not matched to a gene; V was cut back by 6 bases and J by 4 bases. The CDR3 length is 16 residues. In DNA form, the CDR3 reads TGTGCCAGCAGATTCCCGGGACTAGCGGCCACCGGGGAGCTGTTTTTT. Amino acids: CASRFPGLAATGELFF.